A single sample is the source of the 4 T cell receptor beta chains below, sequenced in a study of blood T cell repertoires in COVID-19. Method: immunoSEQ multiplex PCR; TCRdb's copy keeps in-frame clones and lacks some. This sample has 250,000 to 350,000 clones, with 86% found just once. The source material was PBMCs or T cells enriched from blood (not recorded which). These receptors all come from a young woman who had recovered from COVID-19.

V and J are TRBV15 and TRBJ2-7, with D tentatively TRBD1 (6 bases). V lost 2 bases and J 4 bases, leaving 18 bases between the germline ends. Germline-derived CDR1 and CDR2 are LNHNV and YYDKDF (reference sequence). The CDR3 sequence is 16 residues long. CDR3: CATSRSRSDSSYEQYF. CDR3 sequence (DNA): TGTGCCACCAGCAGATCCCGTTCGGACAGCTCATACGAGCAGTACTTC.

This sequence joins TRBV5-6 and TRBJ2-2; D possibly corresponds to TRBD1 (5 bases). Trimming pared 3 bases from V and 7 bases from J, leaving 10 bases between. The V gene's germline CDR1 is SGHDT and CDR2 YYEEEE. The CDR3 contains 13 residues. DNA for the CDR3: TGTGCCAGCAGCTACAGGAAAATCGGGGAGCTGTTTTTT. As protein: CASSYRKIGELFF. The full variable domain, in which reference TRBV5-6 and TRBJ2-2 provide the parts outside the CDR3, is DAGVTQSPTHLIKTRGQQVTLRCSPKSGHDTVSWYQQALGQGPQFIFQYYEEEERQRGNFPDRFSGHQFPNYSSELNVNALLLGDSALYLCASSYRKIGELFFGEGSRLTVL.

This chain links TRBV29-1 with TRBJ1-5, with D maybe TRBD1 (5 bases). Between the trimmed V and J ends, which lost 0 bases and 6 bases, there was a span of 9 bases. The CDR3 spans 13 residues. Germline values: CDR1 SQVTM, CDR2 ANQGSEA. The CDR3 spells CSVEDGGAQPQHF. The CDR3 DNA is TGCAGCGTTGAAGATGGTGGGGCTCAGCCCCAGCATTTT.

This chain joins TRBV6-5 and TRBJ2-7; 9 bases map to TRBD1. Germline CDR1 and CDR2: MNHEY and SVGAGI. V shed 2 bases and J 7 bases; nucleotides not matched to a gene: 9. This CDR3 comprises 15 residues. The CDR3 bases are TGTGCCAGCAGTTACCCCGGGACAGGGCAGGGGGAGCAGTACTTC. Translating it yields CASSYPGTGQGEQYF.